Included here is one T cell receptor beta chain sequence, with context. Its matching antigen is unknown. The data originate from a study of cytomegalovirus exposure and HLA in healthy donors. Study-level findings and limits: A missense variant in DCLRE1C was later tied to TCR beta V- and J-gene trimming. Common viral pathogens seemed, in a later analysis, to connect with several of the most significant clusters. Highly shared variants forming one cluster were likely a sequencing artifact.

PCR employed 60 Vbeta and 13 Jbeta primers. TCRdb keeps only in-frame clones here, not all; method: immunoSEQ multiplex PCR. In all, the sample yields around 130,000 clones. This TCR derives from a woman aged 40 to 49 in good health and CMV-seronegative. The sample comprised PBMCs.

The CDR3 loop is CASTWEGRANSPLHF. In DNA, the CDR3 is TGTGCCAGCACCTGGGAGGGCAGGGCAAATTCACCCCTCCACTTT. The chain is built from TRBV6-6 and TRBJ1-6; D is possibly TRBD1 (5 bases). Trimming left V 7 bases short and J 7 bases short, with 17 bases between. The germline CDR1 and CDR2 sequences are MNHNY and SVGAGI (reference sequence). The length of the CDR3 is 15 residues.